This T cell receptor (beta chain) was documented in a study of molecular identifiers for immune sequencing clone quantification. Overall study: Replicate experiments took RNA from about 21,000 or 97,000 naive CD8 cells, divided it five ways and sequenced four. Overall study results and limits: One cell's worth of spiked Jurkat TCR RNA was reportedly detectable among approximately 980,000 naive cells.

Each CDR3 protein gets one entry after TCRdb re-called the PCR reads with MiXCR. This table holds hundreds of thousands of distinct CDR3 sequences, about a quarter found once. This clonotype occurred many times. Its antigen is not identified. The V gene lost 7 bases and the J gene lost 5 bases, with 10 bases spanning the gap. Germline values: CDR1 SGHVS, CDR2 FQNEAQ. The CDR3 runs to 12 residues. V usage is TRBV7-8 and J usage is TRBJ2-3; D not certain. The material sequenced was naive CD8+ T cells from blood, with Jurkat cell RNA spiked in. Subset reported: FACS-sorted CD8+CD4-CCR7+CD45RA+ naive T cells. The TCR sequence derives from a human donor in good health. Some libraries in this study had Jurkat cell RNA spiked in. In DNA, the CDR3 is TGTGCCAGCATGGATACGGGAGATACGCAGTATTTT. Translated, it gives CASMDTGDTQYF.